The 25 T cell receptor beta chains below all came from one sample that was sequenced in a study of blood T cell repertoires in COVID-19 (dated by TCRdb to 2018 to 2020). Libraries were built with the immunoSEQ multiplex PCR assay. Here the immuneACCESS table is served through TCRdb, limited to in-frame sequences with V and J called. Missing clones are a known gap in these copies; in checked studies unresolved V genes cover under half, and the rest lacks a known reason. The sample table contains 150,000 to 200,000 clones; only one count was recorded for approximately 83% of them. The top ten clones comprise over 2.5% of the sample. The sample consisted of peripheral blood. The source of these receptors is a man aged 55 to 70 with acute or convalescent COVID-19.

The V and J genes are TRBV5-6 and TRBJ2-1; D call uncertain. CDR3 size: 12 residues. Per the germline V gene, CDR1 is SGHDT and CDR2 is YYEEEE. V dropped 5 bases and J dropped 9 bases, with 12 bases sitting between them. The CDR3 loop is CASRRTGAEQFF. The CDR3 DNA follows: TGTGCCAGCAGGCGAACGGGTGCTGAGCAGTTCTTC.

V usage is TRBV7-8 and J usage is TRBJ2-7; TRBD1 matches at 8 bases. Germline V gene sequence: CDR1 SGHVS, CDR2 FQNEAQ. The CDR3 runs 14 residues. Trimming took 3 bases from V and 1 from J; bases not matched to a gene: 2. CDR3 nucleotides: TGTGCCAGCAGCTTGGACAGGGCTTCCTACGAGCAGTACTTC. This encodes CASSLDRASYEQYF.

This clone was counted between two and nine times. The chain joins TRBV28 to TRBJ1-6; no clear D gene. Trimming pared 7 bases from V and 0 bases from J, leaving 10 bases between. Germline V gene lookup returns CDR1 MDHEN and CDR2 SYDVKM. The CDR3 spans 15 residues. The chain's CDR3 is CASTAGSSYNSPLHF. CDR3 nucleotide sequence: TGTGCCAGCACCGCCGGTAGCTCCTATAATTCACCCCTCCACTTT.

The chain is built from TRBV18 and TRBJ2-7; 8 bases are shared with TRBD1. V lost 3 bases, J lost 1 base, and 2 bases stayed unmatched. CDR1 and CDR2 from the germline V gene are KGHSH and LQKENI. This CDR3 has 14 residues. CDR3 residues: CASSPDRASYEQYF. CDR3 nucleotide sequence: TGTGCCAGCTCACCGGACAGGGCATCCTACGAGCAGTACTTC.

This chain connects TRBV29-1 to TRBJ2-7; D gene unclear. The CDR3 covers 11 residues. The V end was cut by 0 bases, the J end by 3 bases, with 3 bases between. Germline V gene data show CDR1 as SQVTM and CDR2 as ANQGSEA. DNA for the CDR3: TGCAGCGTTGAAGACGTCTACGAGCAGTACTTC. This codes for CSVEDVYEQYF.

The J gene is TRBJ1-1, the V gene TRBV11-3, with TRBD1 matching 9 bases. Germline V lookup: CDR1 SGHNT, CDR2 YENEEA. The CDR3 is made up of 15 amino acids. J gave up 2 bases and V 5 bases, and 6 bases lay outside the gene matches. The CDR3 DNA sequence: TGTGCCAGCAGCGCCTCGGGACAGGGTAACACTGAAGCTTTCTTT. This translates into CASSASGQGNTEAFF. The full variable domain, completed using reference TRBV11-3 and TRBJ1-1, is EAGVVQSPRYKIIEKKQPVAFWCNPISGHNTLYWYLQNLGQGPELLIRYENEEAVDDSQLPKDRFSAERLKGVDSTLKIQPAELGDSAVYLCASSASGQGNTEAFFGQGTRLTVV.

The chain has TRBV19 and TRBJ1-5; TRBD1 matches 8 bases. V trimming: 2 bases; J trimming: 6 bases; junction bases outside the gene matches: 9. The germline V gene has CDR1 LNHDA and CDR2 SQIVND (reference sequence). The CDR3 contains 16 residues. The CDR3 DNA reads as TGTGCCAGTAGTATATACGGACAGGGTGGGGTTCAGCCCCAGCATTTT. It is translated as CASSIYGQGGVQPQHF.

This chain connects TRBV6-1 to TRBJ2-7, with TRBD2 matching 10 bases. CDR1 and CDR2 (germline): MNHNS, SASEGT. The trim removed 3 bases at V and 2 bases at J, leaving 4 bases unmatched. The CDR3 totals 15 residues. CDR3: CASSDSLAGAYEQYF. In DNA, the CDR3 is TGTGCCAGCAGTGATTCCCTAGCGGGGGCCTACGAGCAGTACTTC.

V gene TRBV30 combines with J gene TRBJ1-1, with 7 bases that match TRBD1. CDR3 size: 15 residues. Germline-derived CDR1 and CDR2 are GTSNPN and SVGIG (reference sequence). With V trimmed by 0 bases and J by 6 bases, 10 bases remained unmatched. The CDR3 bases are TGTGCCTGGAGTGTAAGGCAGGGGGGTGTCGCTGAAGCTTTCTTT. Protein sequence: CAWSVRQGGVAEAFF.

The rearrangement links TRBV19 to TRBJ1-6; 9 bases match TRBD1. The germline gives CDR1 LNHDA, CDR2 SQIVND (reference sequence). J was trimmed by 10 bases and V by 4 bases; bases with no gene match: 5. The CDR3 runs to 14 residues. The CDR3 DNA sequence: TGTGCCAGTAGTACCGGGACAGGGCACTCACCCCTCCACTTT. Its protein product is CASSTGTGHSPLHF.

This rearrangement joins TRBV19 to TRBJ1-5, with 9 bases fitting TRBD1. The junction had 7 bases not matched to a gene; V was cut back by 5 bases and J by 2 bases. This CDR3 contains 16 residues. Germline assignment: CDR1 LNHDA and CDR2 SQIVND (reference sequence). The CDR3 DNA is TGTGCCAGTAGTCTTCTGACAGGGGGGGGCAATCAGCCCCAGCATTTT. Translation: CASSLLTGGGNQPQHF.

V usage is TRBV14 and J usage is TRBJ2-5; D is undetermined. In germline, CDR1 is SGHDN, CDR2 FVKESK. The CDR3 consists of 11 residues. The V gene lost 2 bases and the J gene lost 5 bases, with 3 bases spanning the gap. The DNA for the CDR3 is TGTGCCAGCAGCCAATCGGAGACCCAGTACTTC. Translating it yields CASSQSETQYF.

The rearrangement links TRBV7-9 to TRBJ2-5; TRBD1 aligns across 9 bases. The CDR3 has 15 amino acids. V shed 5 bases, J shed 4 bases, and the junction held 8 bases outside the gene matches. Germline CDR1 SEHNR, CDR2 FQNEAQ (reference sequence). The CDR3 DNA follows: TGTGCCAGCAGCCTTGGGACAGGGTGGGCAGAGACCCAGTACTTC. The encoded protein is CASSLGTGWAETQYF.

The chain couples TRBV30 to TRBJ1-6, with 8 bases aligning to TRBD1. This CDR3 spans 15 amino acids. V shed 1 base and J 2 bases; nucleotides not matched to a gene: 1. Germline lookup yields CDR1 GTSNPN and CDR2 SVGIG (reference sequence). The CDR3 nucleotides read TGTGCCTGGAGTGGGGACAGGCCCTATAATTCACCCCTCCACTTT. Translating it yields CAWSGDRPYNSPLHF.

The gene calls are TRBV13 and TRBJ2-7; the D gene is possibly TRBD1 (5 bases). V lost 4 bases, J lost 0 bases, and 7 bases lay in between. The germline V gene encodes CDR1 PRHDT and CDR2 FYEKMQ (reference sequence). The CDR3 covers 13 residues. CDR3 amino acids: CASSYRSSYEQYF. The CDR3 DNA sequence: TGTGCCAGCAGCTACAGGTCCTCCTACGAGCAGTACTTC.

This rearrangement joins TRBV24-1 to TRBJ2-1, with TRBD1 matching 8 bases. Germline values: CDR1 KGHDR, CDR2 SFDVKD. CDR3 length equals 15 residues. With V trimmed by 4 bases and J by 2 bases, 3 bases remained unmatched. Written as DNA, the CDR3 is TGTGCCACCAGTGAGGCAGGGGGCGCCTACAATGAGCAGTTCTTC. This codes for CATSEAGGAYNEQFF.

The chain uses TRBV3-1 (or the pseudogene TRBV3-2) and TRBJ2-7; 9 bases fit TRBD1. Germline assignment: CDR1 LGHDT and CDR2 YNNKEL (reference sequence). CDR3 length: 14 amino acids. V lost 4 bases and J lost 4; bases outside the gene matches: 5. The CDR3 is CASSPGTGRYEQYF. DNA for the CDR3: TGTGCCAGCAGCCCGGGGACAGGGAGGTACGAGCAGTACTTC.

The chain has TRBV28 and TRBJ2-2, with unresolved D. Trimming pared 2 bases from V and 7 bases from J, leaving 11 bases between. This CDR3 has 14 amino acids. Germline V CDR1 and CDR2: MDHEN, SYDVKM. The DNA of the CDR3 is TGTGCCAGCAGTTTACACGGGTTTGGCGGGGAGCTGTTTTTT. Translating gives CASSLHGFGGELFF.

The chain combines TRBV27 with TRBJ1-1; weak D call: TRBD1 (5 bases). The CDR3 consists of 13 residues. Germline CDR1 reads MNHEY; CDR2 reads SMNVEV (reference sequence). V dropped 5 bases and J dropped 7 bases, with 14 bases sitting between them. The CDR3 region is CASSQMGRFEAFF. The CDR3 DNA reads as TGTGCCAGCAGTCAGATGGGGCGGTTTGAAGCTTTCTTT.

The chain uses TRBV4-2 and TRBJ1-1; no definite D call. The V gene lost 2 bases and the J gene lost 1 base, with 11 bases spanning the gap. The CDR3 covers 15 residues. Germline V CDR1 and CDR2: LGHNA, YNFKEQ. The CDR3 protein is CASSQHSSPNTEAFF. The DNA for the CDR3 is TGTGCCAGCAGCCAACATAGCTCCCCGAACACTGAAGCTTTCTTT.

This chain uses TRBV7-8 with TRBJ1-5; D may be TRBD1 (6 bases). CDR1 SGHVS and CDR2 FQNEAQ come from the germline V gene. The CDR3 runs to 14 residues. Trimming removed 5 bases at V and 7 bases at J, with 15 bases between. The CDR3 nucleotides read TGTGCCAGCAGCCGTACAGGGCCGGTACAGCCCCAGCATTTT. As protein: CASSRTGPVQPQHF.

The rearrangement links TRBV24-1 to TRBJ2-3; D is uncertain. Trimming pared 2 bases from V and 7 bases from J, leaving 9 bases between. The germline V gene encodes CDR1 KGHDR and CDR2 SFDVKD. This CDR3 is built from 13 residues. The chain's CDR3 is CATSDSPRYTQYF. The CDR3 DNA reads as TGTGCCACCAGTGATTCCCCCCGGTATACGCAGTATTTT.

This clone showed up just once. The V and J genes are TRBV27 and TRBJ1-2, with 8 bases lining up with TRBD1. The germline gives CDR1 MNHEY, CDR2 SMNVEV (reference sequence). This CDR3 has 14 residues. The V and J ends lost 6 bases and 5 bases, in that order; junction bases with no gene match: 8. The CDR3 protein is CASRRQGSPYGYTF. The CDR3, as DNA: TGTGCCAGCAGGAGACAGGGGTCCCCTTATGGCTACACCTTC.

This clone was seen a few times. The V and J genes are TRBV5-4 and TRBJ1-1, with 8 nucleotides matching TRBD1. Germline CDR1 SGHNT, CDR2 YYREEE (reference sequence). This CDR3 is built from 13 residues. V gave up 4 bases and J gave up 5 bases; unmatched junction bases: 4. The CDR3 region has the DNA TGTGCCAGCAGCCCCGACAGGGGTACTGAAGCTTTCTTT. It is translated as CASSPDRGTEAFF.

This rearrangement joins TRBV29-1 to TRBJ2-7; 8 bases line up with TRBD2. Trimming cost V 1 base and J 4 bases; bases outside gene matches: 9. The CDR3 is 15 residues long. From germline, CDR1 is SQVTM and CDR2 ANQGSEA. CDR3 sequence reads: CSVEVERGSGYEQYF. In DNA, the CDR3 is TGCAGCGTTGAAGTGGAGCGGGGGAGTGGGTACGAGCAGTACTTC.